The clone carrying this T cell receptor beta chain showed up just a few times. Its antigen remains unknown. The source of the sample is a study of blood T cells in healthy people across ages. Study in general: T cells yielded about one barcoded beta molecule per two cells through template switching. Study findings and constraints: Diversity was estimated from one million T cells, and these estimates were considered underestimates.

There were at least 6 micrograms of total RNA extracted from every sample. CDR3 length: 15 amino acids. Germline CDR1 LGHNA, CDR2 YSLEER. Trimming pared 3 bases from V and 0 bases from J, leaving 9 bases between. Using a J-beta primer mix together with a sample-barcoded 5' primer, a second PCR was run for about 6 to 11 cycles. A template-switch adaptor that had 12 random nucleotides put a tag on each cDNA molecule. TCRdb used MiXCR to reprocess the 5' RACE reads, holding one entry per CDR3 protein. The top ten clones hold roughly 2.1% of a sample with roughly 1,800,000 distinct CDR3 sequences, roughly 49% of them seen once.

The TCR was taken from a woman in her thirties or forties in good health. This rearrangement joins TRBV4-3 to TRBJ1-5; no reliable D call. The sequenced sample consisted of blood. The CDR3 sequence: CASSHSLGSNQPQHF. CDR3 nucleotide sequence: TGCGCCAGCAGCCACTCTTTAGGTAGCAATCAGCCCCAGCATTTT.